These T cell receptor beta chains were read from a single sample in a study of blood T cell repertoires in COVID-19. Clones were read by immunoSEQ multiplex PCR, and TCRdb kept only the in-frame ones, dropping some. The sample shows tens of thousands of clones, around 85% of them seen only once. Sequenced sample: peripheral blood. Receptors originate from a woman older than 75 with COVID-19, enrolled during active disease. The CDR3 runs from the conserved cysteine through the conserved F or W. Fields, in order: D gene, clone size, V gene, J gene, CDR3 DNA, CDR3 protein. D genes are given only for firm matches. Some rows mark clone size as missing; the rest say once, few, many or name a class of expanded clone.

>NA|once|TRBV7-8|TRBJ1-4
TGTGCCAGCAGCCGTGGGCTGGATGAAAAACTGTTTTTT
CASSRGLDEKLFF
>NA|NA|TRBV10-3|TRBJ1-2
TGTGCCATCAGTGAGTCGACAGGATCCCGTTCCTATGGCTACACCTTC
CAISESTGSRSYGYTF
>TRBD1|few|TRBV19|TRBJ1-2
TGTGCCAGTAACCCCCGACAGGGCTCAGCTCTCGGTGGCTACACCTTC
CASNPRQGSALGGYTF
>NA|NA|TRBV7-9|TRBJ1-4
TGTGCCAGCCGCCGACTCGACGGGAGGTCAGGGAATGAAAAACTGTTTTTT
CASRRLDGRSGNEKLFF
>NA|NA|TRBV4-3|TRBJ1-2
TGCGCCAGCAGCCAAGCCACAGGTAACTATGGCTACACCTTC
CASSQATGNYGYTF
>NA|NA|TRBV2|TRBJ1-1
TGTGCCAGCAGTGAAATGTGGGGAGCTGAAGCTTTCTTT
CASSEMWGAEAFF
>TRBD2|NA|TRBV18|TRBJ2-7
TGTGCCAGCTCACCGATAGGGAGGGGCGAGCAGTACTTC
CASSPIGRGEQYF
>NA|few|TRBV6-5|TRBJ2-2
TGTGCCAGCAGTTACTCGGGGCGGGGATGGACCGGGGAGCTGTTTTTT
CASSYSGRGWTGELFF
>NA|once|TRBV7-2|TRBJ2-2
TGTGCCAGCAGCACCGGCCCGGGGGGCATCGCGAACACCGGGGAGCTGTTTTTT
CASSTGPGGIANTGELFF
>NA|NA|TRBV15|TRBJ2-1
TGTGCCACCAGCAGAGACTGGATGGCAGGGCTCTCCAATGAGCAGTTCTTC
CATSRDWMAGLSNEQFF
>NA|NA|TRBV3-1/TRBV3-2|TRBJ2-1
TGTGCCAGCAGTCTGCTAGATGCTGAGCAGTTCTTC
CASSLLDAEQFF
>TRBD1|NA|TRBV5-1|TRBJ1-2
TGCGCCAGCAGCTCGGGACAGGGAGATCTCTATGGCTACACCTTC
CASSSGQGDLYGYTF
>NA|NA|TRBV27|TRBJ1-1
TGTGCCAGCAGTTTGGAGGGAAGGGGCACTGAAGCTTTCTTT
CASSLEGRGTEAFF
>NA|NA|TRBV7-6|TRBJ2-5
TGTGCCAGCAGCTCCCACAGGGACCCACAAGAGACCCAGTACTTC
CASSSHRDPQETQYF
>TRBD1|NA|TRBV28|TRBJ1-4
TGTGCCAGCAGTTTAGAGGGGGCTCCAACTAATGAAAAACTGTTTTTT
CASSLEGAPTNEKLFF
>TRBD2|NA|TRBV29-1|TRBJ2-1
TGCAGCGTTAGGACTGGGCGAAGGGCTAGCGGGATCTTATCCTACAATGAGCAGTTCTTC
CSVRTGRRASGILSYNEQFF